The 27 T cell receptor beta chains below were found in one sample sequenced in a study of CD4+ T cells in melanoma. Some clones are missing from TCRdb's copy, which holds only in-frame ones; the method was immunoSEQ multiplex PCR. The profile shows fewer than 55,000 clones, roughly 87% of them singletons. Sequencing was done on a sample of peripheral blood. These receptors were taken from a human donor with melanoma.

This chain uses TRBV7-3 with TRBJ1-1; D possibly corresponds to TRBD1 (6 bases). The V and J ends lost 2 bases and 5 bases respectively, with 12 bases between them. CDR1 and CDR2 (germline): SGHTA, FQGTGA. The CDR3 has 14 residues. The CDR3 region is CASSLGGKGTEAFF. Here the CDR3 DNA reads TGTGCCAGCAGCTTAGGGGGCAAGGGGACTGAAGCTTTCTTT.

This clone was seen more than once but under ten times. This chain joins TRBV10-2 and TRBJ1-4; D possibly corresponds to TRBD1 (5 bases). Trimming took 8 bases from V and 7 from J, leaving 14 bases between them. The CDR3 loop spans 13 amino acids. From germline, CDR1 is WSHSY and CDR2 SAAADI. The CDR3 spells CASGPGRREKLFF. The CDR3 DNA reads TGCGCCAGCGGCCCGGGACGCCGTGAAAAACTGTTTTTT.

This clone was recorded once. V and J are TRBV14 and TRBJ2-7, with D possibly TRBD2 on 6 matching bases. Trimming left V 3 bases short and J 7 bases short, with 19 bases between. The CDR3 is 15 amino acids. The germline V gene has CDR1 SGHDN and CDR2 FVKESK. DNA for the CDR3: TGTGCCAGCAGCCAGCGCGGAGGGAAGGGGAGGGAGCAGTACTTC. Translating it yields CASSQRGGKGREQYF.

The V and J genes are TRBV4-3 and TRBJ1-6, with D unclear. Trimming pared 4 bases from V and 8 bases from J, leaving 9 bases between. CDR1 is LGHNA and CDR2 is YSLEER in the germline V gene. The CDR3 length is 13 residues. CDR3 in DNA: TGCGCCAGCAGCCCAGGACTGTATTCACCCCTCCACTTT. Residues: CASSPGLYSPLHF.

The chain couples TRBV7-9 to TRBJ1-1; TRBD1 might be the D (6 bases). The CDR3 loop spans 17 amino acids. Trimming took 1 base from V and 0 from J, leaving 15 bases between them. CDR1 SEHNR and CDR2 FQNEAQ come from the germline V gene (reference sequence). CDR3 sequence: CASSLGGGEAVNTEAFF. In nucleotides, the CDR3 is TGTGCCAGCAGCTTAGGGGGGGGCGAAGCGGTGAACACTGAAGCTTTCTTT. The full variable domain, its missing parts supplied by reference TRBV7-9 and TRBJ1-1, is DTGVSQNPRHKITKRGQNVTFRCDPISEHNRLYWYRQTLGQGPEFLTYFQNEAQLEKSRLLSDRFSAERPKGSFSTLEIQRTEQGDSAMYLCASSLGGGEAVNTEAFFGQGTRLTVV.

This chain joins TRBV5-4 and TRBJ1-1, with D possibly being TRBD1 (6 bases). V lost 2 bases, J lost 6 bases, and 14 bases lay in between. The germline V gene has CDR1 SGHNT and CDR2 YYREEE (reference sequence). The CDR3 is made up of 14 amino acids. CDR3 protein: CASSFGAGGAEAFF. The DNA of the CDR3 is TGTGCCAGCAGCTTTGGGGCTGGGGGCGCTGAAGCTTTCTTT.

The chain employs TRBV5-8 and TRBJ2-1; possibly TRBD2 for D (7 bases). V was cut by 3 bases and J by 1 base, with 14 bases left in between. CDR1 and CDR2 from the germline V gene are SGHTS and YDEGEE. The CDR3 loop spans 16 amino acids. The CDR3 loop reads CASSSWGGSSYNEQFF. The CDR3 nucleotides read TGTGCCAGCAGCTCCTGGGGGGGCAGTTCCTACAATGAGCAGTTCTTC.

The CDR3 DNA follows: TGTGCCAGCAGTGAAGCTGGAGCGGGCCCCTACGAGCAGTACTTC. Encoded protein: CASSEAGAGPYEQYF. V and J are TRBV6-1 and TRBJ2-7, with D perhaps TRBD2 (6 bases). The ends were cut back, 0 bases at V and 2 bases at J, with 11 bases in the middle. This CDR3 is 15 amino acids long. CDR1 and CDR2 (germline): MNHNS, SASEGT.

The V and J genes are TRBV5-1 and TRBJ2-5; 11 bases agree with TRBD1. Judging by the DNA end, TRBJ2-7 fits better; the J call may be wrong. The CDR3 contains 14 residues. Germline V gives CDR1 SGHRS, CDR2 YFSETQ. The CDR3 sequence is CASGRDRGTYEQYF. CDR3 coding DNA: TGCGCCAGCGGCCGGGACAGGGGGACCTACGAGCAGTACTTC.

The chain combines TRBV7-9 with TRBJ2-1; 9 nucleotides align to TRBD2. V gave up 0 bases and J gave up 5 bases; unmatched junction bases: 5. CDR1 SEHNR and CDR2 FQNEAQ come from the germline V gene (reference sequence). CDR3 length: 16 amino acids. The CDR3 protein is CASSLAWTSEDNEQFF. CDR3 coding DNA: TGTGCCAGCAGCTTAGCTTGGACTAGCGAAGACAATGAGCAGTTCTTC.

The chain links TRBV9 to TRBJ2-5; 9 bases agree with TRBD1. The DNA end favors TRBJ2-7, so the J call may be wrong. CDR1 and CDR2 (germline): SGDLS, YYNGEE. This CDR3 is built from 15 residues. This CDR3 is CASSAGTGRFYEQYF. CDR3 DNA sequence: TGTGCCAGCAGTGCTGGGACAGGGCGCTTCTACGAGCAGTACTTC.

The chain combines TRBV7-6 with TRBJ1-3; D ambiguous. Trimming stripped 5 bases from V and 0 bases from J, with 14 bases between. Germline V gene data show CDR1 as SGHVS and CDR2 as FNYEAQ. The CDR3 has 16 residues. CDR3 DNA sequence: TGTGCCAGCAGCGCCTCCGGCACCACCTCTGGAAACACCATATATTTT. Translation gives CASSASGTTSGNTIYF.

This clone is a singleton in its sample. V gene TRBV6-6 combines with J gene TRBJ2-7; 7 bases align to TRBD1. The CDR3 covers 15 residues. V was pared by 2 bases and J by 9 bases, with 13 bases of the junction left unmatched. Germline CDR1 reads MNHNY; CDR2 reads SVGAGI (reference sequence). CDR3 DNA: TGTGCCAGCAGTTACGAGTACAGGGGATCGGGCCCGCAGTACTTC. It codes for CASSYEYRGSGPQYF.

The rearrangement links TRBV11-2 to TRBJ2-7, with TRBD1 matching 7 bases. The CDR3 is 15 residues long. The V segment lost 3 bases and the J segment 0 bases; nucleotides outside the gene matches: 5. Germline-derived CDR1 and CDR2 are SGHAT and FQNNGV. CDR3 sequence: CASSFEQGSSYEQYF. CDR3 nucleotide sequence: TGTGCCAGCAGCTTCGAACAGGGGAGCTCCTACGAGCAGTACTTC.

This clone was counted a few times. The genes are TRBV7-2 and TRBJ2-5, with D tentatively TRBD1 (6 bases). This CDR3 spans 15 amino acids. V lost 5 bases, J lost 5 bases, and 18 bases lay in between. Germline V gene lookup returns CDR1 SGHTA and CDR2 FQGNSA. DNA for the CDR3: TGTGCCAGCAGCCAGGACTGGTCCCAGGGGGAGACCCAGTACTTC. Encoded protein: CASSQDWSQGETQYF.

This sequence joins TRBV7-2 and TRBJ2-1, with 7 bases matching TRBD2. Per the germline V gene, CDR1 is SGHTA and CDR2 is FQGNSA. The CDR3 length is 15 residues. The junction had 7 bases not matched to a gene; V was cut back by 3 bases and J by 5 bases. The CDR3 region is CASSFRTSGNNEQFF. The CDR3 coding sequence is TGTGCCAGCAGCTTCCGGACTAGTGGTAACAATGAGCAGTTCTTC.

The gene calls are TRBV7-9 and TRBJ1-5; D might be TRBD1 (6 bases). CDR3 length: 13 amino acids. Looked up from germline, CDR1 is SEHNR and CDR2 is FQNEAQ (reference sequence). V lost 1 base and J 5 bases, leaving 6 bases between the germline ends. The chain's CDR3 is CASSLGQDQPQHF. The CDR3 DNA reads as TGTGCCAGCAGCTTAGGACAGGATCAGCCCCAGCATTTT.

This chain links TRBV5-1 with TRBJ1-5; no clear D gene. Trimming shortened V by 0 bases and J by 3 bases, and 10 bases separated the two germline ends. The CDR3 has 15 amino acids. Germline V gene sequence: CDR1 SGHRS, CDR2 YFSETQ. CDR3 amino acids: CASSLDPGVNQPQHF. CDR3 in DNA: TGCGCCAGCAGCTTGGATCCTGGGGTCAATCAGCCCCAGCATTTT.

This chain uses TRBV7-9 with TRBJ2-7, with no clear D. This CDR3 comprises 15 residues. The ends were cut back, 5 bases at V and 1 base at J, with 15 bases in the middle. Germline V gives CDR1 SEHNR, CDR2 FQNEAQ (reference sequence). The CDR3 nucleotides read TGTGCCAGCAGCCCTCGACATAGCCAATCCTACGAGCAGTACTTC. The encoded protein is CASSPRHSQSYEQYF.

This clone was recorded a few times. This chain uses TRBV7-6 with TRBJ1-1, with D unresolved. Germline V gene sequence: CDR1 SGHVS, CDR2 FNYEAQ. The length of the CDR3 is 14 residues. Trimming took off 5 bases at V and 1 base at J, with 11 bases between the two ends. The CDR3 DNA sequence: TGTGCCAGCAGCACCGGTAGTCAGAACACTGAAGCTTTCTTT. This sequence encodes CASSTGSQNTEAFF.

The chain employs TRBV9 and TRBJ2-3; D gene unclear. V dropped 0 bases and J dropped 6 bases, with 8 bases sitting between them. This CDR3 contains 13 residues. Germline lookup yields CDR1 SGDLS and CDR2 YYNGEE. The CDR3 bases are TGTGCCAGCAGCGTAGATCCCAACGATACGCAGTATTTT. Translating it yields CASSVDPNDTQYF.

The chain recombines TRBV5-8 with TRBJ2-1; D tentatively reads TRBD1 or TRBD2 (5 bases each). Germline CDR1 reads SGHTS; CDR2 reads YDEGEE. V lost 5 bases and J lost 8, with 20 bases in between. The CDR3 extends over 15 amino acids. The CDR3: CASRPGTGAPDEQFF. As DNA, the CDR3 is TGTGCCAGCAGGCCCGGGACCGGGGCCCCGGATGAGCAGTTCTTC.

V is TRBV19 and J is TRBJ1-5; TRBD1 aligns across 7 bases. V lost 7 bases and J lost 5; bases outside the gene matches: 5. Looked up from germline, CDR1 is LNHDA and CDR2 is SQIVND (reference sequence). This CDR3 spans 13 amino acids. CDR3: CASKGQGDQPQHF. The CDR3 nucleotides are TGTGCCAGTAAAGGGCAGGGGGATCAGCCCCAGCATTTT.

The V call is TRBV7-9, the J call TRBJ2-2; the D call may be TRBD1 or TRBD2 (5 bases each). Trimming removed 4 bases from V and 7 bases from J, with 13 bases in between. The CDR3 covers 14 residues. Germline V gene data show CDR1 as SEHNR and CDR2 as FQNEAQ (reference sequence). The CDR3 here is CASSSGTRNGELFF. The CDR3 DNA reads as TGTGCCAGCAGCTCCGGGACGAGAAACGGGGAGCTGTTTTTT.

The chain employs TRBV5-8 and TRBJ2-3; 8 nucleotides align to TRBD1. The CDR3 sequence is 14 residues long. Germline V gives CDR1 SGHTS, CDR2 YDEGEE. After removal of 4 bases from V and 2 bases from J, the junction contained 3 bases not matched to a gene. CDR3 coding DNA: TGTGCCAGCAGCCCGGGACAGGACACAGATACGCAGTATTTT. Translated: CASSPGQDTDTQYF.

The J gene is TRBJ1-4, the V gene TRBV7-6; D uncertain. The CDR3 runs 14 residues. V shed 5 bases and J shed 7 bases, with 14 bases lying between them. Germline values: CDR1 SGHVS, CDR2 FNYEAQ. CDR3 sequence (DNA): TGTGCCAGCAGCCCCCGGGATGGGAGTGAAAAACTGTTTTTT. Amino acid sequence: CASSPRDGSEKLFF.

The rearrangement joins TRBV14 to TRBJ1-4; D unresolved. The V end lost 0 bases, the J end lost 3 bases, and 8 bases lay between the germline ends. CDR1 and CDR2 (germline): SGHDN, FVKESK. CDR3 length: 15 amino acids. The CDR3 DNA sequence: TGTGCCAGCAGCCAAGAGGCAGAACCTAATGAAAAACTGTTTTTT. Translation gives CASSQEAEPNEKLFF.